The 4 T cell receptor beta chains in this list originate from one sample, sequenced in a study of vaccination effects on CD4 cells after COVID-19. No antigen has been assigned to these receptors. Measured with immunoSEQ multiplex PCR; TCRdb has only the in-frame clones, and not every one. The table records tens of thousands of clones, roughly 81% of them present only once. Antigen-specific CD4+ T cells were expanded with viral peptide pools in the ViraFEST assay before sequencing. On day 10 of culture, CD4+ T cells were separated out. Each participant received a vaccine that was either BNT162b2 or mRNA-1273, given as two doses. This specimen was CD4+ T cells from PBMCs cultured with HCoV-229E spike peptides, taken after COVID-19 vaccination. These receptors were obtained from a human donor who received a COVID-19 vaccine.

The gene calls are TRBV5-1 and TRBJ2-5, with 8 bases identical to TRBD1. V was pared by 3 bases and J by 5 bases, with 6 bases of the junction left unmatched. Germline lookup yields CDR1 SGHRS and CDR2 YFSETQ. CDR3 size: 14 residues. The CDR3 sequence: CASSSGQGGETQYF. For the CDR3, the DNA is TGCGCCAGCAGCTCCGGACAGGGAGGTGAGACCCAGTACTTC.

The CDR3 spells CASSTSSGGLLTDTQYF. The CDR3 DNA sequence: TGTGCCAGCAGCACCTCCAGCGGGGGCCTACTCACAGATACGCAGTATTTT. The V call is TRBV7-2, the J call TRBJ2-3, with 8 bases lining up with TRBD2. The CDR3 has 17 amino acids. The junction had 12 bases not matched to a gene; V was cut back by 5 bases and J by 2 bases. CDR1 is SGHTA, CDR2 FQGNSA, per germline.

This clone was counted a few times. V usage is TRBV18 and J usage is TRBJ1-5, with D perhaps TRBD1 (5 bases). CDR1 and CDR2 from the germline V gene are KGHSH and LQKENI. The V end lost 3 bases, the J end lost 4 bases, and 7 bases lay between the germline ends. This CDR3 contains 13 residues. CDR3 nucleotides: TGTGCCAGCTCACCGGACATAAATCAGCCCCAGCATTTT. As protein: CASSPDINQPQHF.

The rearrangement links TRBV6-5 to TRBJ2-5; unclear D gene. Germline-derived CDR1 and CDR2 are MNHEY and SVGAGI. V gave up 5 bases and J gave up 1 base, with 14 bases separating them. The CDR3 length is 15 residues. CDR3 nucleotide sequence: TGTGCCAGCAGTAAGAGTTGGAACCTCCAAGAGACCCAGTACTTC. Translating gives CASSKSWNLQETQYF.